The 29 T cell receptor beta chains reported below all come from one sample, sequenced in a study of control samples from healthy donors and cancer patients. TCRdb's table, derived via immunoSEQ multiplex PCR, lists solely in-frame clones and lacks some. The table records 70,000 to 90,000 clones, 85% to 95% of them present only once. The sequencing sample was made of blood. Receptors were obtained from a woman in her 40s in good health.

The chain recombines TRBV7-2 with TRBJ2-5; D might be TRBD1 or TRBD2, each matching 5 bases. The CDR3 runs 13 residues. In germline, CDR1 is SGHTA, CDR2 FQGNSA. V lost 5 bases to trimming and J lost 2 bases, with 9 bases between them. CDR3 bases: TGTGCCAGCAGCCGGGACCAACAAGAGACCCAGTACTTC. It translates to CASSRDQQETQYF.

This clone appeared once. The genes are TRBV5-4 and TRBJ1-2; the D is unclear. CDR1 and CDR2 (germline): SGHNT, YYREEE (reference sequence). This CDR3 region has 14 residues. The V end was cut by 0 bases, the J end by 8 bases, with 14 bases between. The CDR3 DNA sequence: TGTGCCAGCAGCTTGGTCTCGGGAGGGATCGGCTACACCTTC. Its translation: CASSLVSGGIGYTF. The entire variable domain, with the rest obtained from reference TRBV5-4 and TRBJ1-2, is as follows: ETGVTQSPTHLIKTRGQQVTLRCSSQSGHNTVSWYQQALGQGPQFIFQYYREEENGRGNFPPRFSGLQFPNYSSELNVNALELDDSALYLCASSLVSGGIGYTFGSGTRLTVV.

This chain joins TRBV7-9 and TRBJ1-4, with 8 positions matching TRBD1. Germline lookup yields CDR1 SEHNR and CDR2 FQNEAQ (reference sequence). V trimming: 4 bases; J trimming: 8 bases; junction bases outside the gene matches: 12. The CDR3 has 16 amino acids. CDR3: CASSSGAGGRREKLFF. In DNA form, the CDR3 reads TGTGCCAGCAGCTCTGGGGCAGGGGGCAGACGGGAAAAACTGTTTTTT.

Details on this clone: Other DNA sequences in this specimen translate into the identical CDR3. J is TRBJ1-1 and V is TRBV12-3 or TRBV12-4; D call uncertain. The CDR3 loop spans 12 amino acids. Trimming took off 6 bases at V and 1 base at J, with 6 bases between the two ends. CDR3 nucleotides: TGTGCCAGCAGCCCGGGGAACACTGAAGCTTTCTTT. Its translation is CASSPGNTEAFF.

The V gene is TRBV5-1, the J gene TRBJ1-3, with D unclear. The V end was cut by 2 bases, the J end by 0 bases, with 9 bases between. This CDR3 contains 15 residues. Germline V gene lookup returns CDR1 SGHRS and CDR2 YFSETQ. The CDR3 protein is CASSFTIYSGNTIYF. DNA of the CDR3: TGCGCCAGCAGCTTCACTATCTACTCTGGAAACACCATATATTTT.

The chain couples TRBV18 to TRBJ2-1, with 7 positions matching TRBD2. With 0 bases clipped from V and 0 bases from J, the junction kept 5 bases outside the gene matches. Germline lookup yields CDR1 KGHSH and CDR2 LQKENI. The CDR3 sequence is 17 residues long. The CDR3 nucleotides are TGTGCCAGCTCACCACCGCGGCGGGAGAGCTCCTACAATGAGCAGTTCTTC. Translation: CASSPPRRESSYNEQFF.

The chain joins TRBV5-6 to TRBJ1-1, with D unclear. The length of the CDR3 is 13 residues. Trimming left V 3 bases short and J 5 bases short, with 11 bases between. Per the germline V gene, CDR1 is SGHDT and CDR2 is YYEEEE. CDR3 protein: CASSSSRSTEAFF. The CDR3 bases are TGTGCCAGCAGCTCTTCCAGGTCGACTGAAGCTTTCTTT.

The CDR3 DNA sequence: TGTGCCAGCAGCCGCCTCTACGAGCAGTACTTC. Translated: CASSRLYEQYF. The chain recombines TRBV6-5 with TRBJ2-7; D is uncertain. The CDR3 runs to 11 residues. Trimming took 6 bases from V and 3 from J, leaving 6 bases between them. The germline CDR1 and CDR2 sequences are MNHEY and SVGAGI.

This chain links TRBV30 with TRBJ2-2; D uncertain. The length of the CDR3 is 13 residues. Trimming removed 4 bases at V and 7 bases at J, with 13 bases between. Germline V gene lookup returns CDR1 GTSNPN and CDR2 SVGIG (reference sequence). The CDR3: CAWTPVVVGELFF. CDR3 DNA sequence: TGTGCCTGGACCCCCGTGGTTGTCGGGGAGCTGTTTTTT.

This chain joins TRBV3-1 (or the pseudogene TRBV3-2) and TRBJ1-1, with 9 nucleotides matching TRBD1. With 2 bases clipped from V and 4 bases from J, the junction kept 5 bases outside the gene matches. From germline, CDR1 is LGHDT and CDR2 YNNKEL (reference sequence). This CDR3 region has 15 residues. The CDR3 bases are TGTGCCAGCAGCCAAAGGGGACAGGGCGGCACTGAAGCTTTCTTT. Translated: CASSQRGQGGTEAFF.

This clone showed up just once. The chain joins TRBV5-6 to TRBJ2-1; D remains ambiguous. The CDR3 has 16 residues. Trimming cost V 1 base and J 0 bases, with 11 bases left between them. Germline lookup yields CDR1 SGHDT and CDR2 YYEEEE. The CDR3 DNA is TGTGCCAGCAGCTTGATGGTAGGGCTCTCCTACAATGAGCAGTTCTTC. Its protein is CASSLMVGLSYNEQFF.

This sequence joins TRBV3-1 (or the pseudogene TRBV3-2) and TRBJ2-1; no firm D call. Germline lookup yields CDR1 LGHDT and CDR2 YNNKEL (reference sequence). The CDR3 runs to 12 residues. V was trimmed by 5 bases and J by 8 bases, leaving 10 bases between them. The CDR3 bases are TGTGCCAGCAGCTTAAGGGTAGATGAGCAGTTCTTC. Amino acid sequence: CASSLRVDEQFF.

J is TRBJ1-6 and V is TRBV6-1; D may be TRBD1 (5 bases). With 3 bases removed from V and 4 bases from J, the gap between germline ends came to 10 bases. Germline CDR1 and CDR2: MNHNS and SASEGT. The CDR3 runs to 15 residues. The chain's CDR3 is CASSDRTPYNSPLHF. The DNA for the CDR3 is TGTGCCAGCAGTGATCGGACACCATATAATTCACCCCTCCACTTT.

The chain carries TRBV30 and TRBJ1-5, with D perhaps matching TRBD1 (5 bases). The V end lost 2 bases, the J end lost 6 bases, and 11 bases lay between the germline ends. The CDR3 loop spans 13 amino acids. Germline CDR1 is GTSNPN and CDR2 is SVGIG (reference sequence). The CDR3, as DNA: TGTGCCTGGAGTTCCCGGGACCCTCAGCCCCAGCATTTT. Residues: CAWSSRDPQPQHF.

The rearrangement joins TRBV6-1 to TRBJ1-2; D is unclear. V lost 5 bases, J lost 2 bases, and 9 bases lay in between. This CDR3 region has 13 residues. CDR1 is MNHNS and CDR2 is SASEGT in the germline V gene. DNA of the CDR3: TGTGCCAGCAGTCCTGATGGGAACTATGGCTACACCTTC. It translates to CASSPDGNYGYTF.

V usage is TRBV6-5 and J usage is TRBJ1-1, with D tentatively TRBD1 (5 bases). The ends were cut back, 6 bases at V and 2 bases at J, with 10 bases in the middle. This CDR3 contains 13 residues. CDR1 and CDR2 (germline): MNHEY, SVGAGI. The DNA for the CDR3 is TGTGCCAGCAGAACTGGGGACAACACTGAAGCTTTCTTT. This codes for CASRTGDNTEAFF.

DNA for the CDR3: TGTGCCAGTAGTATATACAGTGGAAGCTCCTACGAGCAGTACTTC. The encoded protein is CASSIYSGSSYEQYF. The rearrangement joins TRBV19 to TRBJ2-7; D is undetermined. V lost 2 bases and J lost 0, with 11 bases in between. Germline CDR1 is LNHDA and CDR2 is SQIVND (reference sequence). The CDR3 extends over 15 amino acids.

The rearrangement uses TRBV27 and TRBJ1-2, with TRBD1 matching over 8 bases. The ends lost 6 bases at V and 6 bases at J; junction bases unmatched: 12. This CDR3 has 15 amino acids. In germline, CDR1 is MNHEY, CDR2 SMNVEV (reference sequence). The CDR3 DNA reads as TGTGCCAGCAGCCTATTTAGGACAGGGACCCATGGCTACACCTTC. Translating gives CASSLFRTGTHGYTF.

The chain couples TRBV18 to TRBJ2-7; D gene ambiguous. The V gene's germline CDR1 is KGHSH and CDR2 LQKENI. The CDR3 is made up of 11 amino acids. The V end was cut by 3 bases, the J end by 3 bases, with 3 bases between. CDR3 in amino acids: CASSPNYEQYF. The CDR3 nucleotides are TGTGCCAGCTCACCCAACTACGAGCAGTACTTC. The full variable domain, its missing parts supplied by reference TRBV18 and TRBJ2-7, is NAGVMQNPRHLVRRRGQEARLRCSPMKGHSHVYWYRQLPEEGLKFMVYLQKENIIDESGMPKERFSAEFPKEGPSILRIQQVVRGDSAAYFCASSPNYEQYFGPGTRLTVT.

The V call is TRBV5-1, the J call TRBJ2-2, with D perhaps being TRBD1 or TRBD2 (6 bases each). The CDR3 spans 16 residues. The V end lost 0 bases, the J end lost 0 bases, and 9 bases lay between the germline ends. Germline CDR1 and CDR2: SGHRS and YFSETQ. CDR3 DNA: TGCGCCAGCAGCTTGGTAGGGGGGTCGAACACCGGGGAGCTGTTTTTT. It codes for CASSLVGGSNTGELFF.

The CDR3 sequence: CASSLEVWGTSVDQETQYF. The CDR3 region has the DNA TGTGCCAGCAGCTTAGAGGTATGGGGGACTAGCGTCGACCAAGAGACCCAGTACTTC. This rearrangement joins TRBV11-2 to TRBJ2-5; 10 bases align to TRBD2. CDR1 and CDR2 from the germline V gene are SGHAT and FQNNGV. V shed 0 bases and J 0 bases; nucleotides not matched to a gene: 10. This CDR3 has 19 amino acids.

This clone has only one observation. This chain joins TRBV12-3 or TRBV12-4 and TRBJ2-2; D is undetermined. The ends were cut back, 6 bases at V and 7 bases at J, with 12 bases in the middle. The CDR3 is 13 amino acids. The CDR3 region is CASSPSVHGELFF. The CDR3 bases are TGTGCCAGCAGCCCCTCGGTCCACGGGGAGCTGTTTTTT.

The chain combines TRBV3-1 (or the pseudogene TRBV3-2) with TRBJ1-5; D perhaps matches TRBD1 (5 bases). Germline CDR1 is LGHDT and CDR2 is YNNKEL (reference sequence). The CDR3 spans 13 residues. V lost 3 bases, J lost 4 bases, and 7 bases lay in between. The CDR3 DNA reads TGTGCCAGCAGCCAGGGACCAAATCAGCCCCAGCATTTT. Amino acids: CASSQGPNQPQHF.

The chain recombines TRBV7-2 with TRBJ2-7; D call uncertain. Per germline, CDR1 SGHTA and CDR2 FQGNSA. Trimming cost V 1 base and J 1 base, with 8 bases left between them. The CDR3 length is 14 residues. The CDR3: CASSLVQASYEQYF. As DNA, the CDR3 is TGTGCCAGCAGCTTAGTCCAGGCTTCCTACGAGCAGTACTTC.

The chain employs TRBV7-6 and TRBJ2-7; 11 bases agree with TRBD2. The germline gives CDR1 SGHVS, CDR2 FNYEAQ. This CDR3 is built from 16 residues. The V and J ends lost 5 bases and 3 bases, in that order; junction bases with no gene match: 9. CDR3 region: CASSISTGTSGYEQYF. For the CDR3, the DNA is TGTGCCAGCAGCATATCGACCGGGACTAGCGGCTACGAGCAGTACTTC.

The V call is TRBV2, the J call TRBJ1-5, with 9 bases lining up with TRBD1. Looked up from germline, CDR1 is SNHLY and CDR2 is FYNNEI. The CDR3 consists of 14 residues. V shed 2 bases and J 5 bases; nucleotides not matched to a gene: 1. The CDR3 loop reads CASSERTGDQPQHF. CDR3 coding DNA: TGTGCCAGCAGTGAAAGGACAGGGGATCAGCCCCAGCATTTT.

This rearrangement joins TRBV27 to TRBJ1-6; 7 nucleotides match TRBD1. V shed 6 bases, J shed 9 bases, and the junction held 8 bases outside the gene matches. CDR3 length: 14 residues. CDR1 is MNHEY, CDR2 SMNVEV, per germline (reference sequence). CDR3 DNA sequence: TGTGCCAGCAGAAACAGGGGAGGCGTTTCACCCCTCCACTTT. Translated: CASRNRGGVSPLHF.

V and J are TRBV4-2 and TRBJ1-3; maybe TRBD1 (5 bases). V lost 4 bases to trimming and J lost 0 bases, with 13 bases between them. The germline CDR1 and CDR2 sequences are LGHNA and YNFKEQ. The CDR3 has 16 amino acids. Here the CDR3 DNA reads TGTGCCAGCAGCCCCTGGGGGGGTTCCTCTGGAAACACCATATATTTT. Translating gives CASSPWGGSSGNTIYF.

The chain couples TRBV5-5 to TRBJ1-3; D remains unclear. The germline V gene encodes CDR1 SGHKS and CDR2 YYEKEE (reference sequence). The CDR3 spans 15 residues. Between the trimmed V and J ends, which lost 0 bases and 8 bases, there was a span of 15 bases. The CDR3, as DNA: TGTGCCAGCAGCTTGGAAGGATACCCTGGGGACACCATATATTTT. Residues: CASSLEGYPGDTIYF.